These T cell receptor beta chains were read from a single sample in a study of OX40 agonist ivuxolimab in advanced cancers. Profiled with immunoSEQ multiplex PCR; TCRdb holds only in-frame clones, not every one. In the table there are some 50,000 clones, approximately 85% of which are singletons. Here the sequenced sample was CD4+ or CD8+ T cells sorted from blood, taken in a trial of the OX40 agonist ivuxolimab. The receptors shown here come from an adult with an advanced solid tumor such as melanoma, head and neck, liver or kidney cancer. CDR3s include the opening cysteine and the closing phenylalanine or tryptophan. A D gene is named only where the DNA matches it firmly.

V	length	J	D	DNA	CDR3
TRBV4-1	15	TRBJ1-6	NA	TGCGCCAGCAGCCACGTTCAGGGTAATAATTCACCCCTCCACTTT	CASSHVQGNNSPLHF
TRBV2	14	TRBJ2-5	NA	TGTGCCAGCACTCCTTCGTGGAGGCAAGAGACCCAGTACTTC	CASTPSWRQETQYF
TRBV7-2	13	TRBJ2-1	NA	TGTGCCAGCAGCTTAGTTCAGTTTAATGAGCAGTTCTTC	CASSLVQFNEQFF
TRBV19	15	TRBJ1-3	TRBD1	TGTGCCAGTAGTCAAGGGACAGACTCTGGAAACACCATATATTTT	CASSQGTDSGNTIYF
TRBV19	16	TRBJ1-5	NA	TGTGCCAGTAGTATAGTCGCATCTTCGTACACGCAGCCCCAGCATTTT	CASSIVASSYTQPQHF
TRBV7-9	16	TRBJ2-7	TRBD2	TGTGCCAGCAGCCGCGGGACTAGCGGGAGAACTTACGAGCAGTACTTC	CASSRGTSGRTYEQYF
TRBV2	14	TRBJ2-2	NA	TGTGCCAGCAGAAAAACAGTGGGGGGCGGGGAGCTGTTTTTT	CASRKTVGGGELFF
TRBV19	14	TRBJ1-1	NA	TGTGCCAGTACTAACGGGGTTATGAACACTGAAGCTTTCTTT	CASTNGVMNTEAFF
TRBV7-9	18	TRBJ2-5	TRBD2	TGTGCCAGCACCCCAGCCCCTAATAGCGGGGGAATTCAAGAGACCCAGTACTTC	CASTPAPNSGGIQETQYF
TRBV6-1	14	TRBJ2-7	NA	TGTGCCAGCAGTGAGCCTCAGGGGCCCTACGAGCAGTACTTC	CASSEPQGPYEQYF
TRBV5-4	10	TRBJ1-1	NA	TGTGCCGTCGGGGGCACTGAAGCTTTCTTT	CAVGGTEAFF
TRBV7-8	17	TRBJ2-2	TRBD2	TGTGCCAGCAGCCAACTAGCGGGAGACCCAATGGCCGGGGAGCTGTTTTTT	CASSQLAGDPMAGELFF
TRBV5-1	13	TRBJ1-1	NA	TGCGCCAGCAGCTTGGAGAGGAACACTGAAGCTTTCTTT	CASSLERNTEAFF
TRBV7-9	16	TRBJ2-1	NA	TGTGCCAGCAGCCCCGGGCCATCTAAGCTAGGCAATGAGCAGTTCTTC	CASSPGPSKLGNEQFF
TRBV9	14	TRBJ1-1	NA	TGTGCCAGCAGCGTAGGACCGATGAACACTGAAGCTTTCTTT	CASSVGPMNTEAFF
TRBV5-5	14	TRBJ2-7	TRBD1	TGTGCCAGCAGCCCAGGACAGGGCGGGTACGAGCAGTACTTC	CASSPGQGGYEQYF
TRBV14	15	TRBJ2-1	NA	TGTGCCAGCAGCCCTTGGGCTTCCCTATACAATGAGCAGTTCTTC	CASSPWASLYNEQFF
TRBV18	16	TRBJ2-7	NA	TGTGCCAGCTCACCACCGGGATGGACAGCCCCCTACGAGCAGTACTTC	CASSPPGWTAPYEQYF
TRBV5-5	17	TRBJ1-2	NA	TGTGCCAGCAGCCTGGATGCGAGGCAAGCAGCTAACTATGGCTACACCTTC	CASSLDARQAANYGYTF
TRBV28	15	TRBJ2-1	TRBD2	TGTGCCAGCAGTCCCGGGACTAGCGAATACAATGAGCAGTTCTTC	CASSPGTSEYNEQFF
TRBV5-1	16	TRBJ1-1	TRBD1	TGCGCCAGCAGCTTGACTCCAGGGGGCTCGAACACTGAAGCTTTCTTT	CASSLTPGGSNTEAFF
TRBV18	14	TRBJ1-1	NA	TGTGCCAGCTTTATTCCAGGGGAGGTCACTGAAGCTTTCTTT	CASFIPGEVTEAFF